The present T cell receptor beta chain was sequenced within a study of T cell changes during pregnancy in multiple sclerosis. This table comes from immunoSEQ multiplex PCR, and its TCRdb copy is limited to in-frame clones, with some not included. The data contain tens of thousands of clones, roughly 92% of them singletons. V was trimmed by 8 bases and J by 0 bases, leaving 7 bases between them. Germline CDR1 and CDR2: ENHRY and SYGVKD. The CDR3 totals 13 residues. The sequences come from peripheral blood, collected in the second trimester of pregnancy. The chain uses TRBV10-3 and TRBJ2-2; tentatively, D is TRBD2 (6 bases). The sequence came from a female donor with multiple sclerosis, enrolled in a pregnancy study. Here the CDR3 reads CAIAGTNTGELFF. The CDR3 nucleotides read TGTGCCATCGCGGGGACGAACACCGGGGAGCTGTTTTTT.